This T cell receptor (beta chain) is from a study of blood T cell repertoires in COVID-19. Study-wide context: Samples of COVID-19 (acute and convalescent) were obtained from the United States, Italy and Spain. PBMCs, B-cell-depleted T cells, or T cells were the source of the cDNA or gDNA that made up the material.

Original processing notes: Amplification of reference gene primers provided the estimated nucleated cell counts. Produced via immunoSEQ multiplex PCR; TCRdb's table is partial and in-frame only. From that table come the V and J calls and clone size; the DNA was used to work out D and trimming. The table lists 250,000 to 350,000 clones, more than 75% of them singletons. Participant ages covered about 18 to 95 years across 24 US areas. The V gene lost 1 base and the J gene lost 3 bases, with 12 bases spanning the gap. CDR1 SGHVS and CDR2 FQNEAQ come from the germline V gene. This CDR3 has 15 residues. The source of this sequence is a woman in her twenties or thirties who had recovered from COVID-19. The source material was PBMCs or T cells enriched from blood (not recorded which). This chain links TRBV7-8 with TRBJ1-1, with D tentatively TRBD1 (5 bases). The CDR3 spells CASSLDSRGHTEAFF. In nucleotides, the CDR3 is TGTGCCAGCAGCTTAGATAGTAGGGGCCACACTGAAGCTTTCTTT.